The 10 T cell receptor beta chains below come from one sample, sequenced in a study of cytomegalovirus exposure and HLA in healthy donors. The study ran its PCR with 60 Vbeta and 13 Jbeta primers. Libraries were prepared by immunoSEQ multiplex PCR; TCRdb keeps only in-frame clonotypes and omits some of them. The sample contains 90,000 to 110,000 clones, 69% of which appear only once. The sample was PBMCs. These receptors were taken from a woman aged 65 to 85 in good health and CMV-seropositive.

This clone was counted between two and nine times. J is TRBJ2-1 and V is TRBV29-1; D is unclear. CDR3 length: 14 residues. In germline, CDR1 is SQVTM, CDR2 ANQGSEA. The ends were cut back, 0 bases at V and 0 bases at J, with 6 bases in the middle. CDR3 in amino acids: CSVEEALSYNEQFF. CDR3 sequence (DNA): TGCAGCGTTGAAGAGGCTCTCTCCTACAATGAGCAGTTCTTC.

The chain links TRBV29-1 to TRBJ1-2, with 10 bases lining up with TRBD1. V lost 7 bases and J lost 4; bases outside the gene matches: 9. This CDR3 region has 14 residues. Germline V gene data show CDR1 as SQVTM and CDR2 as ANQGSEA. The CDR3 DNA is TGCAGCGCCCGGACAGGGGGGAATAGCTATGGCTACACCTTC. Amino acids: CSARTGGNSYGYTF.

The chain has TRBV15 and TRBJ1-5; 9 bases align to TRBD1. CDR3 length equals 16 residues. Trimming removed 4 bases from V and 7 bases from J; junction bases left unmatched: 11. Germline V lookup: CDR1 LNHNV, CDR2 YYDKDF (reference sequence). The CDR3 is CATSTNPGQGGQPQHF. The CDR3 nucleotides read TGTGCCACCAGCACAAACCCGGGACAGGGCGGGCAGCCCCAGCATTTT.

This clone was counted a few times. V and J are TRBV10-3 and TRBJ1-2; 9 bases are shared with TRBD1. Germline assignment: CDR1 ENHRY and CDR2 SYGVKD. The CDR3 consists of 13 residues. V lost 9 bases, J lost 6 bases, and 8 bases stayed unmatched. CDR3 nucleotide sequence: TGTGCCATGAAAACAGGGGGCGCGGATGGCTACACCTTC. It specifies CAMKTGGADGYTF.

Turning to this clone: This CDR3 fails to terminate in the conserved phenylalanine or tryptophan, so it likely reflects a read error. This chain joins TRBV13 and TRBJ1-5, with TRBD1 identical over 7 bases. Germline V gives CDR1 PRHDT, CDR2 FYEKMQ (reference sequence). This CDR3 comprises 14 residues. The V gene end was trimmed by 1 base and the J gene end by 7 bases; junction bases not matched to a gene: 4. The CDR3 here is CASSLAGGGQPQHV. The CDR3, as DNA: TGTGCCAGCAGCTTAGCAGGGGGTGGCCAGCCCCAGCATGTT.

The rearrangement links TRBV11-2 to TRBJ1-5; 10 nucleotides agree with TRBD1. Per germline, CDR1 SGHAT and CDR2 FQNNGV. After removal of 5 bases from V and 3 bases from J, the junction contained 4 bases not matched to a gene. The CDR3 has 15 residues. The CDR3: CASSGGTGDNQPQHF. In DNA form, the CDR3 reads TGTGCCAGCAGCGGGGGGACAGGGGACAATCAGCCCCAGCATTTT.

This CDR3 is CASSGSPGNLGGYTF. The DNA for the CDR3 is TGTGCCAGCAGTGGGTCTCCCGGGAACCTCGGAGGCTACACCTTC. The V and J genes are TRBV6-6 and TRBJ1-2; D is unclear. V lost 5 bases, J lost 8 bases, and 21 bases lay in between. This CDR3 has 15 amino acids. The germline V gene encodes CDR1 MNHNY and CDR2 SVGAGI (reference sequence).

V is TRBV25-1 and J is TRBJ2-7; 9 bases fit TRBD1. Losses at the gene ends were 7 bases for V and 0 bases for J; bases not matched to a gene: 7. The CDR3 runs 15 residues. The germline gives CDR1 MGHDK, CDR2 SYGVNS. The CDR3 DNA reads TGTGCCAGCACTCCTGGGACAGGGATCTCCTACGAGCAGTACTTC. The encoded protein is CASTPGTGISYEQYF.

The genes are TRBV15 and TRBJ1-5; D unclear. Germline-derived CDR1 and CDR2 are LNHNV and YYDKDF (reference sequence). V was shortened by 0 bases and J by 5 bases, with 8 bases between the two germline ends. This CDR3 region has 14 residues. The CDR3 DNA reads as TGTGCCACCAGCAGAGATATGGGAGATCAGCCCCAGCATTTT. Amino acid sequence: CATSRDMGDQPQHF.

J is TRBJ1-1 and V is TRBV6-1; TRBD1 matches 10 bases. Unmatched junction bases numbered 8, after V lost 3 bases and J lost 7 bases. Germline CDR1 reads MNHNS; CDR2 reads SASEGT. The CDR3 spans 15 residues. CDR3 sequence: CASSEGTGAKGEAFF. The CDR3 bases are TGTGCCAGCAGTGAGGGGACAGGGGCGAAGGGTGAAGCTTTCTTT.